The 6 T cell receptor beta chains presented below share a single source sample, sequenced in a study of T cells in Graves' hyperthyroidism and ophthalmopathy. The investigators amplified TCR beta CDR3 regions from RNA transcripts. A set of HTBI primers served as the primers for a first-round RT-PCR of the TCR CDR3. TCRdb re-analysed the multiplex PCR reads in MiXCR, keeping a single row per CDR3 protein. The data hold 650,000 to 750,000 distinct CDR3 sequences, with around 13% observed a single time. The sample was blood. All receptors come from a woman under 30 with Graves' hyperthyroidism.

This clonotype was seen a few times. The V gene is TRBV7-6, the J gene TRBJ2-7, with 11 nucleotides matching TRBD2. Germline V gene data show CDR1 as SGHVS and CDR2 as FNYEAQ. CDR3 length: 16 amino acids. J was trimmed by 9 bases and V by 5 bases; bases with no gene match: 15. CDR3 in DNA: TGTGCCAGCAGCCGGACATCGGGACTAGCGGCTGGCGGGCAGTACTTC. Translating gives CASSRTSGLAAGGQYF.

This clonotype was seen many times. The chain combines TRBV13 with TRBJ2-7, with no clear D. CDR1 is PRHDT, CDR2 FYEKMQ, per germline (reference sequence). CDR3 length: 16 residues. Trimming pared 0 bases from V and 0 bases from J, leaving 12 bases between. CDR3 region: CASSLGVLGFSYEQYF. In DNA form, the CDR3 reads TGTGCCAGCAGCTTAGGCGTTTTAGGGTTCTCCTACGAGCAGTACTTC.

This chain joins TRBV29-1 and TRBJ2-7; D is undetermined. Germline V gives CDR1 SQVTM, CDR2 ANQGSEA. V was trimmed by 7 bases and J by 2 bases, leaving 12 bases between them. The CDR3 has 12 amino acids. DNA of the CDR3: TGCAGCGCCAGGACCCAACCCTACGAGCAGTACTTC. Translated, it gives CSARTQPYEQYF.

The genes are TRBV20-1 and TRBJ2-7, with 16 bases fitting TRBD2. The CDR3 spans 20 residues. Germline V lookup: CDR1 DFQATT, CDR2 SNEGSKA (reference sequence). The trim removed 3 bases at V and 7 bases at J, leaving 21 bases unmatched. The CDR3, as DNA: TGCAGTGCTAGTTACTTCGTGGGACTAGCGGGGGGGAGAGGAAGCTGGGAGCAGTACTTC. The encoded protein is CSASYFVGLAGGRGSWEQYF.

This clonotype was observed a handful of times. The chain joins TRBV12-3 or TRBV12-4 to TRBJ2-7; 9 positions match TRBD2. J lost 7 bases, V lost 1 base, and 8 bases had no gene match. The CDR3 sequence is 15 residues long. The CDR3 DNA reads as TGTGCCAGCAGTTTAGTGACTAGCGGTTCTGGGGAGCAGTACTTC. Translating gives CASSLVTSGSGEQYF.

Regarding this clonotype: A clone one base away is much larger, so this may be a read error. This chain connects TRBV11-3 to TRBJ2-3; tentative D call: TRBD1 (5 bases). The CDR3 is 15 residues long. In germline, CDR1 is SGHNT, CDR2 YENEEA. The CDR3 nucleotides read TGTGCCAGCAGCTTAAGTGTTTTAGGGGCAGATAAGCAGTATTTT. Amino acid sequence: CASSLSVLGADKQYF. Full variable domain (outside the CDR3, taken from reference TRBV11-3 and TRBJ2-3): EAGVVQSPRYKIIEKKQPVAFWCNPISGHNTLYWYLQNLGQGPELLIRYENEEAVDDSQLPKDRFSAERLKGVDSTLKIQPAELGDSAVYLCASSLSVLGADKQYFGPGTRLTVL.